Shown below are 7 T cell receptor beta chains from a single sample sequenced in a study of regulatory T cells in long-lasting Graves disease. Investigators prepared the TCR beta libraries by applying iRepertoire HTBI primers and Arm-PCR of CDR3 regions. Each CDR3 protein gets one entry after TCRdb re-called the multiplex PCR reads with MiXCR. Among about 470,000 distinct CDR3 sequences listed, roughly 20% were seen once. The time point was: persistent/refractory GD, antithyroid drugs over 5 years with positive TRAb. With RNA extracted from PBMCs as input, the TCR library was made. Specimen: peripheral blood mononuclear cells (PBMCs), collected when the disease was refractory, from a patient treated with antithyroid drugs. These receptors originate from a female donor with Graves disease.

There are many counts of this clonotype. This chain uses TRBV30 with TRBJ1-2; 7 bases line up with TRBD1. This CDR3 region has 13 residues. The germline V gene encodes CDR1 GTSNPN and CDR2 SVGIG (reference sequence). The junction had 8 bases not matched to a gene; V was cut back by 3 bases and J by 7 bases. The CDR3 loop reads CAWRSTGTRGYTF. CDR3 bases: TGTGCCTGGAGATCGACAGGGACCCGTGGCTACACCTTC.

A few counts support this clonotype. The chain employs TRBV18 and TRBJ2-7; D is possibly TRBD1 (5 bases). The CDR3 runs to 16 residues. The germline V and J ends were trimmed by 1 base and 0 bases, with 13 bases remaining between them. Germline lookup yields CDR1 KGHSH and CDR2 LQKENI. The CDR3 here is CASSPLAGPSSYEQYF. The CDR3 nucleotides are TGTGCCAGCTCACCACTGGCAGGGCCCTCCTCCTACGAGCAGTACTTC.

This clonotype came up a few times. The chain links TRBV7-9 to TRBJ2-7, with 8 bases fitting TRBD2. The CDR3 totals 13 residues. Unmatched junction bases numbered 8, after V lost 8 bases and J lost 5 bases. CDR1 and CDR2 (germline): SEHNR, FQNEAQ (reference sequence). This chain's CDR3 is CASDSGRTDEQYF. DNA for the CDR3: TGTGCCAGCGACAGCGGGAGAACGGACGAGCAGTACTTC.

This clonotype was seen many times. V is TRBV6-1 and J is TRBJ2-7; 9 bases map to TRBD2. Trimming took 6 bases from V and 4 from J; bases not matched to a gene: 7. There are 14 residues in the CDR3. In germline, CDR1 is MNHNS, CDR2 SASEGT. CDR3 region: CASRRLAEVYEQYF. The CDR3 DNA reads TGTGCCAGCAGGAGACTAGCGGAGGTATACGAGCAGTACTTC.

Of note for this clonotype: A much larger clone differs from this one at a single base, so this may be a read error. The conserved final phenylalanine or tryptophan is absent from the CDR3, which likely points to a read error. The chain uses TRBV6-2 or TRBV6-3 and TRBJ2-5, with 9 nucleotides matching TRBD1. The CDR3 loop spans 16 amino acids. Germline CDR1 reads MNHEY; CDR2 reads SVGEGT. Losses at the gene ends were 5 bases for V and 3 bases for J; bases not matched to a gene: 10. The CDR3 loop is CASSPPDRGWEETQYS. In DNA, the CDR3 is TGTGCCAGCAGTCCCCCGGACAGGGGTTGGGAAGAGACCCAGTACTCC.

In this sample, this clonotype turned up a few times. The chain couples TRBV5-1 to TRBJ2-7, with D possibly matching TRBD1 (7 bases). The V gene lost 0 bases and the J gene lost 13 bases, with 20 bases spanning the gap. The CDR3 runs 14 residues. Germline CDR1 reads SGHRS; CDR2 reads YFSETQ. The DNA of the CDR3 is TGCGCCAGCAGCTTGGCCCACAGGGGACTCCGCCGCTACTTC. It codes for CASSLAHRGLRRYF.

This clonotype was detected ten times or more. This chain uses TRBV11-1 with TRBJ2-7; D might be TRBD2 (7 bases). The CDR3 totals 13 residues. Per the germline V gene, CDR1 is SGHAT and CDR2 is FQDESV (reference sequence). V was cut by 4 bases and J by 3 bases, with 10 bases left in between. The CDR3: CASSSGGDYEQYF. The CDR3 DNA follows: TGTGCCAGCAGCTCGGGGGGCGACTACGAGCAGTACTTC.